This T cell receptor (beta chain) was recorded in a study of cytomegalovirus exposure and HLA in healthy donors. The wider study: A later analysis reported the 120 validation repertoires used the same platform as the roughly 700 first-cohort repertoires.

The method was immunoSEQ multiplex PCR; TCRdb's version includes in-frame clones alone and lacks a portion of them. The table lists about 130,000 clones, 85% to 90% of them singletons, with approximately 10% in the top ten. With respect to this clone: Its antigen is as yet unknown.

Study outcomes and limitations: In vitro checks showed that a few CMV-associated chains really do target CMV antigens. Researchers catalogued approximately 170 TCR beta chains as cytomegalovirus-associated.

Deletions cut 3 bases from V and 3 bases from J, with 15 bases between. CDR3 length: 16 residues. Germline V gene lookup returns CDR1 MNHNS and CDR2 SASEGT. The chain uses TRBV6-1 and TRBJ2-1; TRBD1 might be the D (5 bases). The sequenced sample consisted of PBMCs. The clonotype comes from a woman aged 18-29 years in good health and CMV-seropositive. CDR3 region: CASSDPYRNYYNEQFF. CDR3 sequence (DNA): TGTGCCAGCAGTGATCCGTACAGGAACTACTACAATGAGCAGTTCTTC.